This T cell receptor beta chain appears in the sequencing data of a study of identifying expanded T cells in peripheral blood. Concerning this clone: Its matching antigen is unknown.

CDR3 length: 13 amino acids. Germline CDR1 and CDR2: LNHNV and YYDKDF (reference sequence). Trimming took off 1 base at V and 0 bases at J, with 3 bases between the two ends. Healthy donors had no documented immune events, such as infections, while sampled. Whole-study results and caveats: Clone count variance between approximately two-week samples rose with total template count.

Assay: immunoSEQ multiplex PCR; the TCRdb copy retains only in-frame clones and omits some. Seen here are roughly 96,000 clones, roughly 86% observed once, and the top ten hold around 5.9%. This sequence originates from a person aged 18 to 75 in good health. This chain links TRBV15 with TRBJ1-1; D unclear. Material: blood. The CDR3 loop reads CATSRVLNTEAFF. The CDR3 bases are TGTGCCACCAGCAGAGTTCTGAACACTGAAGCTTTCTTT.